This T cell receptor beta chain was found in a study of T cells in Graves' hyperthyroidism and ophthalmopathy. Study conclusions and caveats: Most thyroid clonotypes that were expanded above 0.001 also turned up in blood. Model-based prediction identified ophthalmopathy a median about 6.8 months prior to its onset.

Predating any ophthalmopathy symptoms, the blood sample was taken at first hyperthyroidism diagnosis. It was RNA transcripts that yielded the amplified TCR beta CDR3 regions. Initially, a first-round RT-PCR of the TCR CDR3 employed the HTBI primer set. TCRdb processed the multiplex PCR reads anew with MiXCR; each CDR3 protein has one entry. The table records some 350,000 distinct CDR3 sequences, around 16% of them present only once. This clonotype was recorded at least ten times. Its antigen remains unidentified. Trimming shortened V by 2 bases and J by 4 bases, and 15 bases separated the two germline ends. Looked up from germline, CDR1 is DFQATT and CDR2 is SNEGSKA (reference sequence). This CDR3 comprises 14 residues.

The chain combines TRBV20-1 with TRBJ2-7; the D gene is possibly TRBD1 (5 bases). The sequenced sample was blood. This receptor was taken from a woman under 30 with Graves' hyperthyroidism that later progressed to Graves' ophthalmopathy. The CDR3 sequence: CSARRGIGSYEQYF. CDR3 in DNA: TGCAGTGCTAGAAGGGGAATCGGTTCGTACGAGCAGTACTTC.